Listed below are T cell receptor beta chains from one sample, sequenced in a study of control samples from healthy donors and cancer patients. Sequencing used immunoSEQ multiplex PCR; TCRdb keeps in-frame clones, though not all of them. The sample has roughly 130,000 clones, around nine tenths seen once. Sequenced sample: blood. These receptors all come from a man in his thirties or forties in good health. CDR3s include the opening cysteine and the closing phenylalanine or tryptophan. Clone size is stated in some rows and not others, as once, few, many or a class when expanded.

v_call,clone_size,j_call,cdr3_aa
TRBV6-6,-,TRBJ2-7,CASSYRGTGGAQYF
TRBV20-1,-,TRBJ2-3,CSASSSAVGTDTQYF
TRBV6-2/TRBV6-3,-,TRBJ2-5,CASSYIGSGRETQYF
TRBV27,-,TRBJ2-1,CASSLNRGYNEQFF
TRBV13,-,TRBJ2-1,CASARGTHNEQFF
TRBV2,-,TRBJ2-2,CASRRGQGATGELFF
TRBV19,-,TRBJ1-5,CASSSGEGPNQPQHF
TRBV2,-,TRBJ1-1,CASSRSSMNTEAFF
TRBV29-1,once,TRBJ1-1,CSVAGFEAFF
TRBV14,-,TRBJ1-2,CASSQMPGTGDSNYGYTF
TRBV24-1,-,TRBJ2-2,CATSDTDLNTGELFF
TRBV7-8,-,TRBJ2-1,CASSHSVNEQFF
TRBV6-1,-,TRBJ2-1,CASSEDGGGRRLRQFF
TRBV27,-,TRBJ2-7,CASSTGDRGYEQYF
TRBV24-1,-,TRBJ2-1,CATSDHGSMEQFF
TRBV23-1,-,TRBJ2-6,CASSQPRLAEYSGANVLTF
TRBV5-4,-,TRBJ1-1,CASRWEGNTEAFF
TRBV28,-,TRBJ1-1,CASRTWTGGPEAFF
TRBV3-1/TRBV3-2,-,TRBJ1-4,CASSLSTTGALKKLFF
TRBV7-2,-,TRBJ2-2,CASSFGDPFTGELFF
TRBV18,-,TRBJ2-7,CASSLEYEQYF
TRBV5-1,-,TRBJ2-3,CASSHGTSGSRGTDTQYF
TRBV7-2,-,TRBJ2-2,CASSLVAFNTGELFF
TRBV28,-,TRBJ2-3,CASSPRAGLNSTDTQYF
TRBV7-2,-,TRBJ2-2,CASSIRTGRELFF
TRBV7-2,-,TRBJ1-5,CASSLDSNQPQHF
TRBV29-1,-,TRBJ1-3,CSAKDSGNTIYF
TRBV6-1,-,TRBJ1-4,CASSELGGDVEKLFF
TRBV10-3,-,TRBJ1-6,CGGWAIKLLMRDSPLHF